This entry lists 6 T cell receptor beta chains sequenced from one sample in a study of T cells after yellow fever vaccination. TCRdb itself ran the 5' RACE reads through MiXCR, one entry per CDR3 protein. The repertoire includes 320,000 or so distinct CDR3 sequences, roughly 8.4% of them detected once, and around 17% sits in the top ten. The sequencing used PBMCs, collected roughly 46 days after the first yellow fever vaccination. Receptor source: a man aged 18 to 29 who received the YFV17D yellow fever vaccine.

This clonotype has more than one count but fewer than ten. The V gene is TRBV3-1, the J gene TRBJ2-4; tentative D call: TRBD2 (6 bases). Germline CDR1 reads LGHDT; CDR2 reads YNNKEL (reference sequence). V was trimmed by 0 bases and J by 9 bases, leaving 12 bases between them. This CDR3 region has 14 residues. The CDR3 region is CASSQDRLGGIQYF. The CDR3 region has the DNA TGTGCCAGCAGCCAAGATCGGCTGGGGGGCATTCAGTACTTC.

The V gene is TRBV27, the J gene TRBJ2-1; 12 bases are shared with TRBD2. The junction had 9 bases not matched to a gene; V was cut back by 7 bases and J by 2 bases. Germline assignment: CDR1 MNHEY and CDR2 SMNVEV (reference sequence). This CDR3 spans 17 amino acids. CDR3 coding DNA: TGTGCCAGCATCCTTCCCCCTAGCGGGGGGGCCTACAATGAGCAGTTCTTC. Translated, it gives CASILPPSGGAYNEQFF.

This clonotype was seen more than once but under ten times. For the CDR3, the DNA is TGCAGCGCCCTGATGACAGGGGAGGATGGCTACACCTTC. It translates to CSALMTGEDGYTF. The V gene is TRBV29-1, the J gene TRBJ1-2; 8 bases line up with TRBD1. V lost 7 bases, J lost 6 bases, and 10 bases stayed unmatched. The CDR3 is made up of 13 amino acids. The V gene's germline CDR1 is SQVTM and CDR2 ANQGSEA.

The gene calls are TRBV12-5 and TRBJ2-1; D remains ambiguous. Between the trimmed V and J ends, which lost 0 bases and 8 bases, there was a span of 8 bases. The germline CDR1 and CDR2 sequences are LGHNT and FRNRAP. The CDR3 sequence is 13 residues long. The CDR3 region is CASGLVGIDEQFF. For the CDR3, the DNA is TGTGCTAGTGGTTTGGTAGGGATCGATGAGCAGTTCTTC.

The chain is built from TRBV5-6 and TRBJ2-3; possible D gene TRBD2, 5 bases. The CDR3 extends over 16 amino acids. Germline V gene sequence: CDR1 SGHDT, CDR2 YYEEEE. V was cut by 4 bases and J by 4 bases, with 19 bases left in between. Here the CDR3 DNA reads TGTGCCAGCAGCACCCTACTAGAAGGTGCGGCAGATACGCAGTATTTT. It translates to CASSTLLEGAADTQYF.

This clonotype was picked up a small number of times. The chain uses TRBV9 and TRBJ1-4; D is uncertain. Germline loops: CDR1 SGDLS, CDR2 YYNGEE. The CDR3 runs 15 residues. The V end lost 4 bases, the J end lost 5 bases, and 15 bases lay between the germline ends. CDR3 sequence reads: CASSPVEGLNEKLFF. The CDR3 DNA is TGTGCCAGCAGCCCAGTCGAGGGATTAAATGAAAAACTGTTTTTT.